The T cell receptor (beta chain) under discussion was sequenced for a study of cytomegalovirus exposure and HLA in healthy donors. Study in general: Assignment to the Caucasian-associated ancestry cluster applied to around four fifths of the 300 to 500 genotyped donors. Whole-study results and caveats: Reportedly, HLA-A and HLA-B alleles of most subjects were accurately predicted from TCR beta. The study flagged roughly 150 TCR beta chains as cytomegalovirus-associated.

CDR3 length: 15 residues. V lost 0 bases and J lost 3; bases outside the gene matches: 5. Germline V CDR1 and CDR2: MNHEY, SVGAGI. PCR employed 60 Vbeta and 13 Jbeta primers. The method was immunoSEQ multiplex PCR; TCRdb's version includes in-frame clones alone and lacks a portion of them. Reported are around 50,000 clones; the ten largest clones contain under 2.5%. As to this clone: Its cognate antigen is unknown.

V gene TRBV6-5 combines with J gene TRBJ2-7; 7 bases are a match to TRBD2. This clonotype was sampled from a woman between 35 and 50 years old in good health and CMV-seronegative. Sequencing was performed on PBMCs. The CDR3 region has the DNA TGTGCCAGCAGTTACTCGTTCGAGCGGGGCTACGAGCAGTACTTC. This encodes CASSYSFERGYEQYF.